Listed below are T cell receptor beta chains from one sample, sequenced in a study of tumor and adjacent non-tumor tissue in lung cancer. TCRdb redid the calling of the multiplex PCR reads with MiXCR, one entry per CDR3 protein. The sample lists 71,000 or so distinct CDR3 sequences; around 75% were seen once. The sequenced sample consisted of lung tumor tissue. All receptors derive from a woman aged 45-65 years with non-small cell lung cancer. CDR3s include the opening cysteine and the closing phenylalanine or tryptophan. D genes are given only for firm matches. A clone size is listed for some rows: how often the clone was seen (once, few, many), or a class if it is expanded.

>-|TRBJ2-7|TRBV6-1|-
TGTGCCAGTAGTGCCCGGGACGCCATCCACTACGAGCAGTACTTC
CASSARDAIHYEQYF
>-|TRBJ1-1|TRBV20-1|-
TGCAGTGCAAGCACTAATCTACAGGGTAGAAAAGGGAGAGAAGCTTACTTT
CSASTNLQGRKGREAYF
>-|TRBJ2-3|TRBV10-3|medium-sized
TGTGCCATTGCACGGGGGAGCACAGATACGCAGTATTTT
CAIARGSTDTQYF
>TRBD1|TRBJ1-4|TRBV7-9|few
TGTGCCAGCAGCTCGGGACAGGGGCGTGAAAAACTGTTTTTT
CASSSGQGREKLFF
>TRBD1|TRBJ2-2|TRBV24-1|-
TGTGCCACCAGTGACTTTGGCATGGGACAGTGGAAGAACACCGGGGAGCTGTTTTTT
CATSDFGMGQWKNTGELFF
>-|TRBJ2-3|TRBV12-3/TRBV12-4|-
TGTGTTAGCAGTGTAGAGACACTAAGCACAGATACGCAGTATTTT
CVSSVETLSTDTQYF
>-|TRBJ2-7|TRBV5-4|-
TGTACCAGCAGCCCCGCCTTGACTAACGGGAGTCTCGAGCAGTACTTC
CTSSPALTNGSLEQYF
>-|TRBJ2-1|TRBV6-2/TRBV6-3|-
TGTGCCAGCAGCATAGGTGTTGAGGAGTTTTTC
CASSIGVEEFF
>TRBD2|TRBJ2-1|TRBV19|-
TGTGCCAGTAGTACTCCGGCTAGCGGGGGCAATGAGCAGTTCTTC
CASSTPASGGNEQFF
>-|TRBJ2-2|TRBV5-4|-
TGTACCAGCAGCTTCGGAGGATACACCGGGGAGCTGTTTTTT
CTSSFGGYTGELFF
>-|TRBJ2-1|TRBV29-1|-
TGCAGCGCCGGCGGGACAAGCGGGATGAATGAGCAGTTCTTC
CSAGGTSGMNEQFF
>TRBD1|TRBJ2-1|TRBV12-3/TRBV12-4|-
TGTGTCAGCAGTACCCAGGACAGGGTAAGTGAGCAGTTCTTC
CVSSTQDRVSEQFF
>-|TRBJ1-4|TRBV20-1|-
TGCAGTGTTAGAGACCCCATTGAGGGGCAGGGTGAAAAACTGTATTTT
CSVRDPIEGQGEKLYF
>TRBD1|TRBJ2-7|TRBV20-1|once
TGTAGTGCTAGTGGGGACAGGGGCCACCGCTACGAGCAGTACTTC
CSASGDRGHRYEQYF
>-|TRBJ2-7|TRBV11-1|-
TGTGCCAGTAGCCTAGGTGGGAACAACGAGCACTACTTC
CASSLGGNNEHYF
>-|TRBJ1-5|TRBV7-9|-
TGTGCCAGTAGCACAGTGGAAAATCAGCCCCAGCATTTT
CASSTVENQPQHF
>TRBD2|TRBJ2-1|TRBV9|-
TGTGCCAGCAGCGGGTCCGCGGGAGGGTTGGGGAATGAGCAGTTCTTC
CASSGSAGGLGNEQFF
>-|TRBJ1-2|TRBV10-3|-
TGTGCCACTCCCGCCGTGGGGACTAGCTACACCTTC
CATPAVGTSYTF
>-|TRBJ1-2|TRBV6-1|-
TGTGCCAGCATTGAAATATTAGCGGGGTTTTATGGCTACACCTTC
CASIEILAGFYGYTF
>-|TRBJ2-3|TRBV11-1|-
TGTGCCAGCAGAGGGACGGCCATGGATACGCAGTATTTT
CASRGTAMDTQYF
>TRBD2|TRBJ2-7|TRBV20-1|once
TGCACTGCTAGAGATAAGCGGGAGGGTCCCCCGACCTATGAGCAGTACTTC
CTARDKREGPPTYEQYF
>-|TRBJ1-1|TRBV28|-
TGTGCCACGATCGGTAACAATGAAGTTTTCTTT
CATIGNNEVFF
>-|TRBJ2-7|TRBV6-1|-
TGTGCCAGTAACGGGGGGCTAGCCTCCTACGTTCAGTACTTC
CASNGGLASYVQYF
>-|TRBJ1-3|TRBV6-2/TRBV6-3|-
TGTGCCAGGAGCCACAGGGAAGCATCTGGAAACACCATATATTTT
CARSHREASGNTIYF
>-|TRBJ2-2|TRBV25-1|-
TGTGTCAGCAGACCCGGACCCGGGGAGCTGTTTTTT
CVSRPGPGELFF
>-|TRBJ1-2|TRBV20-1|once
TGCAGTGCTTCGGGACACCCGGTTCACTCTAACTATGGCTACACATTC
CSASGHPVHSNYGYTF
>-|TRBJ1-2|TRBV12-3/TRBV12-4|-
TGTACCAGCAGTATTGGCACTAACTATGGCTACACCTTC
CTSSIGTNYGYTF
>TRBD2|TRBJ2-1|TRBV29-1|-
TGCAGCGTTGTACTAGCGGGAGGGGATAATGGGCAGTTCTTC
CSVVLAGGDNGQFF
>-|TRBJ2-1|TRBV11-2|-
TGTGCCAGCAGCTTGAAAGCTAGCTCCTACAATGAGCAGTTCTTC
CASSLKASSYNEQFF
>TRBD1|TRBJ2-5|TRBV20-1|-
TGCAGTGCTAGAAGGACAGGACCAGAGACCCATTACTTC
CSARRTGPETHYF
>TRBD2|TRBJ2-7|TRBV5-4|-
TGTGCCAGCAGCTCAGGACTAGTGGGAGTGTTCACCGAGCAGTACTTC
CASSSGLVGVFTEQYF
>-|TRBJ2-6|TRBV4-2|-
TGTGTCAGCAGCCTATATCAGGGGTCTGGGGCCAACGTCCTGACTTTC
CVSSLYQGSGANVLTF
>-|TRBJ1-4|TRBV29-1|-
TGCAGCGTTGAAGAGGGACTGATGAATGAAAAACTGTTTTTT
CSVEEGLMNEKLFF
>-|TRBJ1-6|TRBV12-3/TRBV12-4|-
TGTGCCAGTAGTTTGACATGGCGAAATTCACCCCTCCACTTT
CASSLTWRNSPLHF
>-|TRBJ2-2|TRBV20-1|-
TGCAGTGCTAGATCCTCGACAGGGACTACCGGGAAGCTGTTTTTT
CSARSSTGTTGKLFF
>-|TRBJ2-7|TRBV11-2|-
TGTGCCAGCAGAATGAAAACAGGAAGCTCCTACAAGCAGTGCTTC
CASRMKTGSSYKQCF
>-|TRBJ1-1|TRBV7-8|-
TGTGGCAGTAGCTTAGGGATAGGGGGCACTGAAGCTTTCTTT
CGSSLGIGGTEAFF
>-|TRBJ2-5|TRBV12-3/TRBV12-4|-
TGTGCCAGCAGTTTGACCAACGGGGAGAGCCAGTACTTC
CASSLTNGESQYF
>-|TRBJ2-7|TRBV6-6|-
TGTGCCAGCAGTTGGCGTGGGGTGGCAGAGCAGTACTTC
CASSWRGVAEQYF
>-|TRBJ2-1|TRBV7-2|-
TGTGCCAGCACCTTAAATCGGGTGGGTCCCTACAATGAGCAGTTCTTC
CASTLNRVGPYNEQFF
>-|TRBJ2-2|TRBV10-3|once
TGTGTCATCAGTGAGTCCGGGGAGACAAGGGAGCTGTTTTTT
CVISESGETRELFF